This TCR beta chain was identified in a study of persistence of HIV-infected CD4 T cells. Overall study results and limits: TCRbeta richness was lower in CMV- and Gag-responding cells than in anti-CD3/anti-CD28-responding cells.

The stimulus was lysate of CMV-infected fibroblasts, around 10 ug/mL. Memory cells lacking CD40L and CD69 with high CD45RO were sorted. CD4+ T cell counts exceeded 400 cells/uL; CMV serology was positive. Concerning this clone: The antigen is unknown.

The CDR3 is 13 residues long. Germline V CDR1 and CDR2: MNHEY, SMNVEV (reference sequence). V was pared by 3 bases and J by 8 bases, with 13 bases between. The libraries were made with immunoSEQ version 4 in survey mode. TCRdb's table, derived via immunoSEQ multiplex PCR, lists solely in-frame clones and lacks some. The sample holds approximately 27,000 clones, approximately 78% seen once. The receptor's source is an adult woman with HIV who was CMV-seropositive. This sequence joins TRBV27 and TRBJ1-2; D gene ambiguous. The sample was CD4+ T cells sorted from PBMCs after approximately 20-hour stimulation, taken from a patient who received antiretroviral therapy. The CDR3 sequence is CASSLAGKKGYTF. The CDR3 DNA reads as TGTGCCAGCAGTTTGGCGGGGAAAAAGGGCTACACCTTC.